These 28 T cell receptor beta chains came from one sample sequenced in a study of T cell responses to AZD1222 COVID-19 vaccine. Sequencing used immunoSEQ multiplex PCR; TCRdb keeps in-frame clones, though not all of them. The sample lists around 110,000 clones, around 90% occurring once. Specimen: peripheral blood, collected on day 0 of AZD1222 vaccination. These receptors were taken from an adult in good health.

This chain links TRBV2 with TRBJ2-5, with 10 bases matching TRBD2. Trimming cost V 4 bases and J 4 bases; bases outside gene matches: 6. The germline V gene encodes CDR1 SNHLY and CDR2 FYNNEI. This CDR3 has 15 residues. The DNA for the CDR3 is TGTGCCAGCAGTGCGCCCAGCGGGAGGGGAGAGACCCAGTACTTC. Translating it yields CASSAPSGRGETQYF.

This rearrangement joins TRBV27 to TRBJ1-5, with D possibly matching TRBD1 (5 bases). This CDR3 is built from 14 residues. CDR1 and CDR2 (germline): MNHEY, SMNVEV (reference sequence). Between the trimmed V and J ends, which lost 5 bases and 4 bases, there was a span of 12 bases. CDR3: CASSLGPPNQPQHF. The CDR3 region has the DNA TGTGCCAGCAGTCTGGGACCGCCGAATCAGCCCCAGCATTTT.

The chain joins TRBV7-9 to TRBJ1-2; D remains ambiguous. Germline V CDR1 and CDR2: SEHNR, FQNEAQ (reference sequence). The CDR3 is made up of 14 amino acids. V lost 1 base to trimming and J lost 7 bases, with 13 bases between them. The CDR3 sequence: CASSLVGEWRGYTF. The CDR3 nucleotides read TGTGCCAGCAGCTTAGTTGGAGAATGGCGTGGCTACACCTTC.

The rearrangement links TRBV19 to TRBJ2-2; the D gene is possibly TRBD2 (5 bases). The length of the CDR3 is 13 residues. Germline lookup yields CDR1 LNHDA and CDR2 SQIVND (reference sequence). The ends were cut back, 4 bases at V and 4 bases at J, with 7 bases in the middle. For the CDR3, the DNA is TGTGCCAGTAGTAACCGGGGCACCGGGGAGCTGTTTTTT. It codes for CASSNRGTGELFF. The full variable domain, with the rest looked up from reference TRBV19 and TRBJ2-2, is DGGITQSPKYLFRKEGQNVTLSCEQNLNHDAMYWYRQDPGQGLRLIYYSQIVNDFQKGDIAEGYSVSREKKESFPLTVTSAQKNPTAFYLCASSNRGTGELFFGEGSRLTVL.

This clone was counted once. The gene calls are TRBV4-3 and TRBJ1-1; D remains unclear. This CDR3 has 15 amino acids. Germline V lookup: CDR1 LGHNA, CDR2 YSLEER. The ends were cut back, 0 bases at V and 2 bases at J, with 10 bases in the middle. Here the CDR3 DNA reads TGCGCCAGCAGCCAAGAGACCACTTTTAACACTGAAGCTTTCTTT. This sequence encodes CASSQETTFNTEAFF.

The chain joins TRBV20-1 to TRBJ2-1; 8 bases line up with TRBD1. From germline, CDR1 is DFQATT and CDR2 SNEGSKA (reference sequence). Trimming took 3 bases from V and 4 from J; bases not matched to a gene: 5. The length of the CDR3 is 14 residues. CDR3 in DNA: TGCAGTGCTAGTGGGGGACAGGATTACAATGAGCAGTTCTTC. Its translation is CSASGGQDYNEQFF.

V is TRBV4-2 and J is TRBJ2-4, with D perhaps matching TRBD1 (5 bases). This CDR3 region has 15 residues. Germline V gene data show CDR1 as LGHNA and CDR2 as YNFKEQ. V dropped 0 bases and J dropped 5 bases, with 11 bases sitting between them. DNA of the CDR3: TGTGCCAGCAGCCAAGAGGGTACAGGCCAAAACATTCAGTACTTC. It specifies CASSQEGTGQNIQYF.

This clone came up once. V usage is TRBV18 and J usage is TRBJ1-1; maybe TRBD1 (5 bases). Trimming took off 3 bases at V and 4 bases at J, with 15 bases between the two ends. The CDR3 runs to 15 residues. Germline CDR1 KGHSH, CDR2 LQKENI. This CDR3 reads CASSPPRVRGTEAFF. The CDR3 nucleotides read TGTGCCAGCTCACCCCCGAGGGTGAGGGGCACTGAAGCTTTCTTT.

J is TRBJ2-5 and V is TRBV20-1, with a possible D match to TRBD1 (6 bases). Germline V gene data show CDR1 as DFQATT and CDR2 as SNEGSKA (reference sequence). This CDR3 comprises 11 residues. Trimming took off 6 bases at V and 5 bases at J, with 10 bases between the two ends. CDR3 sequence: CSAAQGETQYF. The CDR3 nucleotides are TGCAGTGCAGCGCAGGGGGAGACCCAGTACTTC.

For the CDR3, the DNA is TGTGCCTTGACAGGGGGCCGAAGAACTGAAGCTTTCTTT. It translates to CALTGGRRTEAFF. V is TRBV30 and J is TRBJ1-1; 10 positions agree with TRBD1. V trimming: 7 bases; J trimming: 5 bases; junction bases outside the gene matches: 7. Looked up from germline, CDR1 is GTSNPN and CDR2 is SVGIG (reference sequence). The CDR3 spans 13 residues.

The V call is TRBV4-3, the J call TRBJ1-1; possible D gene TRBD1, 6 bases. V lost 4 bases to trimming and J lost 4 bases, with 13 bases between them. The CDR3 is 14 residues long. Germline assignment: CDR1 LGHNA and CDR2 YSLEER. The CDR3 is CASSLTGGVTEAFF. The DNA for the CDR3 is TGCGCCAGCAGCCTTACGGGGGGCGTCACTGAAGCTTTCTTT.

The chain recombines TRBV30 with TRBJ1-6; D might be TRBD1 (6 bases). The V end was cut by 4 bases, the J end by 14 bases, with 15 bases between. Germline V lookup: CDR1 GTSNPN, CDR2 SVGIG (reference sequence). The CDR3 has 12 residues. The CDR3 reads CAWTAGEVALHF. Here the CDR3 DNA reads TGTGCCTGGACCGCAGGGGAGGTGGCCCTCCACTTT.

This clone was seen a handful of times. The CDR3 nucleotides are TGTGCCAGCAGTGAAGGGCAGGATAATTCACCCCTCCACTTT. Translated, it gives CASSEGQDNSPLHF. This sequence joins TRBV6-1 and TRBJ1-6; D is unclear. With 1 base removed from V and 5 bases from J, the gap between germline ends came to 6 bases. Germline lookup yields CDR1 MNHNS and CDR2 SASEGT. This CDR3 spans 14 amino acids.

J is TRBJ1-5 and V is TRBV6-5; no firm D call. Per the germline V gene, CDR1 is MNHEY and CDR2 is SVGAGI. The CDR3 has 14 residues. The germline V and J ends were trimmed by 5 bases and 7 bases, with 15 bases remaining between them. The CDR3 protein is CASSPLGLFQPQHF. CDR3 bases: TGTGCCAGCAGTCCCCTCGGACTGTTCCAGCCCCAGCATTTT.

This rearrangement joins TRBV7-9 to TRBJ1-2, with D uncertain. Germline values: CDR1 SEHNR, CDR2 FQNEAQ (reference sequence). V lost 5 bases, J lost 14 bases, and 6 bases lay in between. This CDR3 is built from 8 residues. The CDR3 DNA sequence: TGTGCCAGCAGCCCCTGGACCTTC. This codes for CASSPWTF. The variable domain in full, with the rest retrieved from reference TRBV7-9 and TRBJ1-2, is DTGVSQNPRHKITKRGQNVTFRCDPISEHNRLYWYRQTLGQGPEFLTYFQNEAQLEKSRLLSDRFSAERPKGSFSTLEIQRTEQGDSAMYLCASSPWTFGSGTRLTVV.

The rearrangement uses TRBV5-1 and TRBJ2-3; perhaps D is TRBD1 or TRBD2 (5 bases each). The V and J ends lost 6 bases and 2 bases respectively, with 13 bases between them. The germline V gene encodes CDR1 SGHRS and CDR2 YFSETQ. The CDR3 has 14 amino acids. CDR3 nucleotides: TGCGCCAGCACCCGGGACGGATACACAGATACGCAGTATTTT. Amino acids: CASTRDGYTDTQYF.

The rearrangement uses TRBV27 and TRBJ1-5, with 10 bases fitting TRBD1. Germline assignment: CDR1 MNHEY and CDR2 SMNVEV (reference sequence). J gave up 3 bases and V 5 bases, and 7 bases lay outside the gene matches. The CDR3 extends over 16 amino acids. CDR3 amino acids: CASSGRDRGSNQPQHF. CDR3 nucleotide sequence: TGTGCCAGCAGTGGCCGGGACAGGGGTTCCAATCAGCCCCAGCATTTT.

V and J are TRBV19 and TRBJ2-1; TRBD1 matches 9 bases. The CDR3 extends over 14 amino acids. After removal of 3 bases from V and 5 bases from J, the junction contained 2 bases not matched to a gene. The germline gives CDR1 LNHDA, CDR2 SQIVND (reference sequence). The DNA for the CDR3 is TGTGCCAGTAGTATGACAGGGGGGCACAATGAGCAGTTCTTC. Translated, it gives CASSMTGGHNEQFF.

The rearrangement joins TRBV27 to TRBJ2-7; D gene ambiguous. Germline V gene lookup returns CDR1 MNHEY and CDR2 SMNVEV (reference sequence). Trimming took 4 bases from V and 1 from J, leaving 2 bases between them. The CDR3 consists of 11 residues. The chain's CDR3 is CASSWSYEQYF. Written as DNA, the CDR3 is TGTGCCAGCAGTTGGTCCTACGAGCAGTACTTC.

The chain uses TRBV6-2 or TRBV6-3 and TRBJ2-7; 9 nucleotides match TRBD2. The germline V gene encodes CDR1 MNHEY and CDR2 SVGEGT. The V and J ends lost 8 bases and 7 bases, in that order; junction bases with no gene match: 21. The CDR3 is made up of 17 amino acids. The CDR3 bases are TGTGCCAGCCGCCGCGCGGGATCGCGGGGGGGAGCGGGGGAGCAGTACTTC. Amino acid sequence: CASRRAGSRGGAGEQYF.

This clone came up a few times. The chain employs TRBV7-2 and TRBJ1-1; D may be TRBD1 (5 bases). Germline CDR1 reads SGHTA; CDR2 reads FQGNSA. The CDR3 spans 15 residues. V lost 5 bases and J 4 bases, leaving 17 bases between the germline ends. CDR3 bases: TGTGCCAGCAGCATCCGAGGGATGGGGGGCACTGAAGCTTTCTTT. As protein: CASSIRGMGGTEAFF.

The V call is TRBV19, the J call TRBJ2-7; D is possibly TRBD2 (5 bases). V was shortened by 1 base and J by 1 base, with 14 bases between the two germline ends. This CDR3 has 16 amino acids. CDR1 and CDR2 from the germline V gene are LNHDA and SQIVND (reference sequence). DNA of the CDR3: TGTGCCAGTAGTATAGTTTCCCCGCCGGGGTCCTACGAGCAGTACTTC. The encoded protein is CASSIVSPPGSYEQYF.

The chain has TRBV7-3 and TRBJ1-1; D possibly corresponds to TRBD1 (5 bases). Trimming stripped 5 bases from V and 3 bases from J, with 16 bases between. This CDR3 comprises 15 residues. Germline values: CDR1 SGHTA, CDR2 FQGTGA. This CDR3 reads CASSRIRGGHTEAFF. Here the CDR3 DNA reads TGTGCCAGCAGCCGAATTAGGGGTGGTCACACTGAAGCTTTCTTT. Filled out from reference TRBV7-3 and TRBJ1-1, the complete variable domain reads GAGVSQTPSNKVTEKGKYVELRCDPISGHTALYWYRQSLGQGPEFLIYFQGTGAADDSGLPNDRFFAVRPEGSVSTLKIQRTERGDSAVYLCASSRIRGGHTEAFFGQGTRLTVV.

V is TRBV7-2 and J is TRBJ2-3, with TRBD2 as a possible D gene (6 bases). There are 17 residues in the CDR3. V dropped 2 bases and J dropped 2 bases, with 17 bases sitting between them. In germline, CDR1 is SGHTA, CDR2 FQGNSA. In nucleotides, the CDR3 is TGTGCCAGCAGCTTAAGGTTGGGAGGTGGGAACACAGATACGCAGTATTTT. Translating it yields CASSLRLGGGNTDTQYF.

The chain recombines TRBV30 with TRBJ1-1; TRBD1 is a possible D gene (6 bases). The V and J ends lost 3 bases and 3 bases respectively, with 11 bases between them. There are 13 residues in the CDR3. Germline assignment: CDR1 GTSNPN and CDR2 SVGIG (reference sequence). CDR3 DNA: TGTGCCTGGAGGGACAGATCCTACACTGAAGCTTTCTTT. Protein sequence: CAWRDRSYTEAFF.

This clone was found many times. This chain links TRBV7-9 with TRBJ2-7; D is ambiguous. Per the germline V gene, CDR1 is SEHNR and CDR2 is FQNEAQ (reference sequence). The V gene lost 2 bases and the J gene lost 1 base, with 3 bases spanning the gap. The CDR3 extends over 12 amino acids. The CDR3 region is CASSLQSYEQYF. CDR3 DNA: TGTGCCAGCAGCTTACAATCCTACGAGCAGTACTTC.

This chain connects TRBV7-2 to TRBJ2-2, with D unresolved. Germline-derived CDR1 and CDR2 are SGHTA and FQGNSA. V lost 6 bases to trimming and J lost 6 bases, with 11 bases between them. The CDR3 totals 13 residues. CDR3 nucleotides: TGTGCCAGCAGGGAAATGGCGTCCGGGGAGCTGTTTTTT. Its protein product is CASREMASGELFF.

The chain couples TRBV20-1 to TRBJ2-7; D is unclear. The V and J ends lost 6 bases and 9 bases respectively, with 15 bases between them. CDR3 size: 11 residues. Germline V gene sequence: CDR1 DFQATT, CDR2 SNEGSKA (reference sequence). CDR3 sequence: CSANTLVGQYF. CDR3 sequence (DNA): TGCAGTGCCAACACATTAGTAGGGCAGTACTTC.